These T cell receptor beta chains were read from a single sample in a study of blood T cell repertoires in COVID-19. Profiled with immunoSEQ multiplex PCR; TCRdb holds only in-frame clones, not every one. The table includes roughly 280,000 clones, around 89% detected once. Sequencing was done on a sample of PBMCs or T cells enriched from blood (not recorded which). These receptors were taken from a woman aged 25 to 39 with acute COVID-19. The CDR3 runs from the conserved cysteine through the conserved F or W. D genes are given only for firm matches. The size of a clone is reported for some rows only, either as once, few or many, or as a class for expanded clones.

clone_size d_call j_call v_call cdr3_aa cdr3_nt
once - TRBJ2-1 TRBV11-2 CASSLDGSSYNEQFF TGTGCCAGCAGCTTAGACGGTAGCTCCTACAATGAGCAGTTCTTC
- - TRBJ2-3 TRBV4-1 CASSQLRGDTQYF TGCGCCAGCAGCCAACTGCGAGGGGATACGCAGTATTTT
- TRBD2 TRBJ2-1 TRBV19 CASSHPPTGRDEQFF TGTGCCAGTAGCCACCCACCCACCGGGAGGGATGAGCAGTTCTTC
- TRBD1 TRBJ2-5 TRBV5-1 CASSSPSRGLGETQYF TGCGCCAGCAGCTCACCGAGCAGGGGGCTAGGGGAGACCCAGTACTTC
- TRBD2 TRBJ2-1 TRBV24-1 CATSDDTGTSGYNEQFF TGTGCCACCAGTGATGATACCGGGACTAGCGGATACAATGAGCAGTTCTTC
- TRBD1 TRBJ1-3 TRBV7-2 CASSTGQGVGGNTIYF TGTGCCAGCAGCACGGGACAGGGGGTGGGAGGAAACACCATATATTTT
- - TRBJ2-2 TRBV5-1 CASSDQGSGELFF TGCGCCAGCAGCGATCAGGGCTCCGGGGAGCTGTTTTTT
- - TRBJ2-2 TRBV5-4 CASGLAQAVPTGELFF TGTGCCAGCGGCCTCGCTCAGGCCGTCCCCACCGGGGAGCTGTTTTTT
- - TRBJ2-5 TRBV7-2 CASTQFLQETQYF TGTGCCAGCACCCAATTCCTACAAGAGACCCAGTACTTC
- TRBD1 TRBJ1-6 TRBV5-4 CASSPNRGDNSPLHF TGTGCCAGCAGCCCTAACAGGGGTGACAATTCACCCCTCCACTTT
- TRBD1 TRBJ1-3 TRBV3-1/TRBV3-2 CASRTQGACGNTIYF TGTGCCAGCAGGACACAGGGGGCATGTGGAAACACCATATATTTT
- TRBD1 TRBJ1-2 TRBV19 CASSSSGTAYGYTF TGTGCCAGTAGTTCGTCCGGGACAGCCTATGGCTACACCTTC
- - TRBJ1-1 TRBV6-1 CASSEGWGRDTEAFF TGTGCCAGCAGTGAAGGTTGGGGGCGGGACACTGAAGCTTTCTTT
- - TRBJ2-4 TRBV6-5 CASSLIVSGKNIQYF TGTGCCAGCAGTCTGATAGTTTCGGGCAAAAACATTCAGTACTTC
- TRBD1 TRBJ1-4 TRBV5-4 CASSAGQNEKLFF TGTGCCAGCAGCGCGGGACAGAATGAAAAACTGTTTTTT
- - TRBJ2-1 TRBV4-3 CASSLRSLADNEQFF TGCGCCAGCAGCCTTCGGAGTCTAGCAGACAATGAGCAGTTCTTC
- TRBD2 TRBJ2-7 TRBV10-3 CAISGTSGAYEQYF TGTGCCATCAGTGGCACTAGCGGCGCCTACGAGCAGTACTTC
once TRBD2 TRBJ2-3 TRBV24-1 CATSDLKAGEPPATQYF TGTGCCACCAGTGATTTGAAGGCGGGAGAGCCCCCTGCGACGCAGTATTTT
- - TRBJ1-3 TRBV5-5 CASSERDAAGNTIYF TGTGCCAGCAGCGAAAGAGATGCGGCTGGAAACACCATATATTTT
- - TRBJ2-3 TRBV7-7 CASSPLEGTDTQYF TGTGCCAGCAGCCCCCTTGAGGGCACAGATACGCAGTATTTT
- - TRBJ2-3 TRBV19 CASSSRLGGSTDTQYF TGTGCCAGTAGTTCCCGACTCGGCGGGAGCACAGATACGCAGTATTTT
few TRBD1 TRBJ1-5 TRBV7-8 CASSLDRGHNQPQHF TGTGCCAGCAGCTTGGACAGGGGGCACAATCAGCCCCAGCATTTT
- TRBD1 TRBJ2-2 TRBV24-1 CATSTTGTDNTGELFF TGTGCCACCAGTACCACCGGGACAGACAACACCGGGGAGCTGTTTTTT
- - TRBJ1-1 TRBV21-1 CASSTAGLESEAFF TGTGCCAGCAGCACCGCGGGTTTGGAATCTGAAGCTTTCTTT
- TRBD1 TRBJ2-1 TRBV11-3 CASSPPGQGAHEQFF TGTGCCAGCAGCCCTCCGGGACAGGGGGCCCATGAGCAGTTCTTC
- TRBD2 TRBJ2-2 TRBV28 CASSPAGGPPGELFF TGTGCCAGCTCCCCGGCGGGAGGGCCCCCCGGGGAGCTGTTTTTT
- TRBD2 TRBJ2-7 TRBV5-1 CASSLGTSGTYEQYF TGCGCCAGCAGCTTAGGGACTAGCGGGACGTACGAGCAGTACTTC
- TRBD1 TRBJ2-2 TRBV28 CASRKTGASGELFF TGTGCCAGCAGGAAGACAGGGGCGAGCGGGGAGCTGTTTTTT
- - TRBJ2-1 TRBV3-1/TRBV3-2 CASSQEEGSRFF TGTGCCAGCAGCCAAGAGGAAGGGAGCAGATTCTTC
- TRBD1 TRBJ1-1 TRBV7-9 CASSLGQGEGADTEAFF TGTGCCAGCAGCCTGGGACAGGGTGAAGGGGCAGACACTGAAGCTTTCTTT
- - TRBJ2-7 TRBV5-4 CASSLDSGGYEQYF TGTGCCAGCAGCTTGGATTCAGGGGGGTACGAGCAGTACTTC
- TRBD2 TRBJ2-5 TRBV3-1/TRBV3-2 CASSKAGVEETQYF TGTGCCAGCAGCAAAGCGGGGGTTGAAGAGACCCAGTACTTC
- - TRBJ1-3 TRBV5-1 CASSLASGESGNTIYF TGCGCCAGCAGCTTGGCCTCAGGGGAAAGTGGAAACACCATATATTTT
- TRBD2 TRBJ2-2 TRBV19 CATPRASGRATGELFF TGTGCCACCCCCCGGGCTAGCGGGAGGGCGACCGGGGAGCTGTTTTTT
- - TRBJ2-7 TRBV7-2 CASSLGTGTPLYEQYF TGTGCCAGCAGCTTAGGAACCGGGACTCCCCTCTACGAGCAGTACTTC
- - TRBJ1-3 TRBV3-1/TRBV3-2 CASSAWAVSGNTIYF TGTGCCAGCTCCGCGTGGGCCGTCTCTGGAAACACCATATATTTT
- TRBD2 TRBJ2-1 TRBV27 CASSLGTSGYNEQFF TGTGCCAGCAGTTTAGGGACTAGCGGTTACAATGAGCAGTTCTTC
- TRBD1 TRBJ2-7 TRBV9 CASSGRQGSGEQYF TGTGCCAGCAGCGGACGACAGGGATCGGGCGAGCAGTACTTC
- TRBD2 TRBJ2-2 TRBV27 CASSSLAGVNTGELFF TGTGCCAGCTCGTCCTTAGCGGGAGTGAACACCGGGGAGCTGTTTTTT
- TRBD1 TRBJ2-1 TRBV11-3 CASSPTGGSYNEQFF TGTGCCAGCAGCCCGACAGGGGGGTCCTACAATGAGCAGTTCTTC
- TRBD2 TRBJ2-7 TRBV4-2 CASSQGTSNEQYF TGTGCCAGCAGCCAAGGGACTAGCAACGAGCAGTACTTC
- - TRBJ2-6 TRBV14 CASSQSRGFGANVLTF TGTGCCAGCAGCCAAAGTAGGGGCTTTGGGGCCAACGTCCTGACTTTC
- - TRBJ1-6 TRBV6-5 CASRPIEYNSPLHF TGTGCCAGCAGACCGATCGAGTATAATTCACCCCTCCACTTT
- - TRBJ2-7 TRBV10-2 CASSESFGVRYEQYF TGCGCCAGCAGTGAGTCGTTCGGGGTCCGCTACGAGCAGTACTTC
- TRBD1 TRBJ2-1 TRBV19 CASSPLDQGAEQFF TGTGCCAGTAGCCCTCTCGATCAGGGGGCTGAGCAGTTCTTC
- TRBD1 TRBJ2-2 TRBV7-2 CASSLTGSTGAGELFF TGTGCCAGCAGCCTGACAGGGTCAACGGGCGCCGGGGAGCTGTTTTTT
- TRBD1 TRBJ1-5 TRBV28 CASGFITWDRGNQPQHF TGTGCCAGCGGCTTCATTACCTGGGACAGGGGGAATCAGCCCCAGCATTTT